This TCR beta chain was identified during a study of blood T cells in healthy people across ages. Overall study results and limits: No one knew whether donors had CMV, which possibly confounded expanded clonotype changes.

The authors ran a second PCR of 7 to 11 cycles using a sample-barcoded 5' primer and a J-beta primer mix. MiXCR was run by TCRdb on the 5' RACE reads, yielding one entry per CDR3 protein. This table holds fewer than 750,000 distinct CDR3 sequences, approximately 52% found once. CDR1 and CDR2 from the germline V gene are SEHNR and FQNEAQ (reference sequence). The CDR3 totals 13 residues. With regard to this clonotype: Antigen specificity is unknown. The junction departs from germline at one end; a sequencing error may be responsible.

The TCR comes from a woman aged 80 or older in good health. Sequences were obtained from blood. V is TRBV7-9 and J is TRBJ1-1; TRBD1 might be the D (6 bases). The CDR3 DNA reads as TGTGCCGGCAGAAAGGGGGGGGAAACTGAAGCTTTCTTT. Protein product: CAGRKGGETEAFF.